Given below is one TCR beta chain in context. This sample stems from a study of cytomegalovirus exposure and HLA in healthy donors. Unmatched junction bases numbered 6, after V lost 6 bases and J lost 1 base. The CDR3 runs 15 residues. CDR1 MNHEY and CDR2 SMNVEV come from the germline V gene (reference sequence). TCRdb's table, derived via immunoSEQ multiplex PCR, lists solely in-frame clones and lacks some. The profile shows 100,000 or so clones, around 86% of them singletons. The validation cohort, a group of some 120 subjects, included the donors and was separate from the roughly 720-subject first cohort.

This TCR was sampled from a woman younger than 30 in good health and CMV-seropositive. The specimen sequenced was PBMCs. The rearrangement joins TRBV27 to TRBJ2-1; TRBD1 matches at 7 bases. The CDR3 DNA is TGTGCCAGCAGCTTAGACAGGGTGTCCTACAATGAGCAGTTCTTC. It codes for CASSLDRVSYNEQFF.